These 29 T cell receptor beta chains were sequenced from one sample in a study of spatial heterogeneity in lung cancer. Indicated time point: blood at routine non-recurrence follow-up after resection. TCRdb passed the 5' RACE reads through MiXCR, listing each CDR3 protein once. The sample yields more than 40,000 distinct CDR3 sequences, approximately 22% seen once. The sequences come from PBMCs, collected at follow-up. The receptors shown here come from a female donor with early-stage non-small cell lung cancer.

This clonotype was seen a few times. The V call is TRBV18, the J call TRBJ1-5; D possibly corresponds to TRBD1 (5 bases). V was pared by 4 bases and J by 5 bases, with 15 bases between. The V gene's germline CDR1 is KGHSH and CDR2 LQKENI. The CDR3 loop spans 15 amino acids. CDR3 sequence: CASSQNGGLDQPQHF. The DNA of the CDR3 is TGTGCCAGCTCACAAAACGGGGGTCTTGATCAGCCCCAGCATTTT.

Points on this clonotype: This may stem from a read error, because a much larger clone lies one nucleotide away. The CDR3 coding sequence is TGCGCCAGCAGCTTGGTTGCATTTCAAAAGTGGTCAGAGACCCAGTACTTC. Residues: CASSLVAFQKWSETQYF. V and J are TRBV5-1 and TRBJ2-5; D remains unclear. V shed 0 bases and J shed 4 bases, with 19 bases lying between them. Per the germline V gene, CDR1 is SGHRS and CDR2 is YFSETQ. This CDR3 region has 17 residues.

The chain links TRBV6-6 to TRBJ1-1; 7 bases map to TRBD1. This CDR3 comprises 15 residues. Trimming cost V 4 bases and J 3 bases; bases outside gene matches: 8. Germline V gene data show CDR1 as MNHNY and CDR2 as SVGAGI (reference sequence). Here the CDR3 DNA reads TGTGCCAGCAGTTCGTCAACGGGACAGCACACTGAAGCTTTCTTT. Translating gives CASSSSTGQHTEAFF.

There are many counts of this clonotype. The J gene is TRBJ1-2, the V gene TRBV7-8, with TRBD1 as a possible D gene (5 bases). Germline CDR1 reads SGHVS; CDR2 reads FQNEAQ. The CDR3 runs to 17 residues. V lost 2 bases, J lost 7 bases, and 23 bases lay in between. The DNA for the CDR3 is TGTGCCAGCAGCTTACTCTTGGCGAAGCGGGGGTATGGTGGCTACACCTTC. The encoded protein is CASSLLLAKRGYGGYTF.

V is TRBV3-1 and J is TRBJ1-1; no clear D. CDR1 and CDR2 from the germline V gene are LGHDT and YNNKEL (reference sequence). CDR3 length: 15 residues. V was shortened by 1 base and J by 3 bases, with 12 bases between the two germline ends. For the CDR3, the DNA is TGTGCCAGCAGCCAAGTCTTGCGGCTGTACACTGAAGCTTTCTTT. This encodes CASSQVLRLYTEAFF.

This clonotype has only a few counts. The chain uses TRBV29-1 and TRBJ1-2, with 10 bases aligning to TRBD1. In germline, CDR1 is SQVTM, CDR2 ANQGSEA. V lost 7 bases to trimming and J lost 7 bases; unmatched junction nucleotides: 9. The CDR3 runs to 13 residues. CDR3 sequence reads: CSADRGAWSGYTF. DNA for the CDR3: TGCAGCGCGGACAGGGGGGCTTGGAGTGGCTACACCTTC.

CDR3 region: CASSIPGQFYEQYF. The CDR3 coding sequence is TGTGCCAGCAGCATTCCGGGACAGTTCTACGAGCAGTACTTC. V and J are TRBV5-6 and TRBJ2-7; TRBD1 aligns across 7 bases. The J segment lost 3 bases and the V segment lost 4 bases, leaving 7 bases of the junction unmatched. CDR3 size: 14 residues. The germline CDR1 and CDR2 sequences are SGHDT and YYEEEE.

The V call is TRBV28, the J call TRBJ1-3; tentative D call: TRBD1 (6 bases). CDR3 length: 15 amino acids. The V and J ends lost 2 bases and 7 bases respectively, with 15 bases between them. The germline V gene encodes CDR1 MDHEN and CDR2 SYDVKM. CDR3: CASSLTPRGGNTIYF. CDR3 bases: TGTGCCAGCAGTTTAACACCCAGGGGAGGGAACACCATATATTTT.

This clonotype was seen a few times. The chain couples TRBV5-6 to TRBJ2-3; D ambiguous. The CDR3 runs to 15 residues. The germline CDR1 and CDR2 sequences are SGHDT and YYEEEE. Trimming took 4 bases from V and 0 from J, leaving 12 bases between them. The CDR3 coding sequence is TGTGCCAGCAGCCCCACAGCGTCTAGCACAGATACGCAGTATTTT. Its protein product is CASSPTASSTDTQYF.

The rearrangement links TRBV29-1 to TRBJ2-7, with no clear D. Germline lookup yields CDR1 SQVTM and CDR2 ANQGSEA. This CDR3 has 11 residues. Trimming removed 4 bases from V and 2 bases from J, with 6 bases in between. The CDR3 loop is CSVAETYEQYF. CDR3 nucleotides: TGCAGCGTTGCTGAAACCTACGAGCAGTACTTC.

V and J are TRBV9 and TRBJ2-7; maybe TRBD2 (6 bases). CDR1 and CDR2 from the germline V gene are SGDLS and YYNGEE. Trimming cost V 0 bases and J 2 bases, with 21 bases left between them. The CDR3 runs 18 residues. CDR3 sequence: CASSVGPAGLGRAYEQYF. Here the CDR3 DNA reads TGTGCCAGCAGCGTAGGCCCGGCGGGACTCGGGCGGGCCTACGAGCAGTACTTC.

This clonotype has just a few counts. V gene TRBV3-1 combines with J gene TRBJ1-1; D ambiguous. This CDR3 comprises 13 residues. The V gene lost 7 bases and the J gene lost 11 bases, with 20 bases spanning the gap. Per germline, CDR1 LGHDT and CDR2 YNNKEL (reference sequence). CDR3 protein: CASTPQSQQRAFF. DNA of the CDR3: TGTGCCAGCACCCCACAGTCACAACAACGGGCTTTCTTT.

The rearrangement joins TRBV7-2 to TRBJ2-2; 14 positions agree with TRBD2. CDR1 is SGHTA and CDR2 is FQGNSA in the germline V gene. V dropped 3 bases and J dropped 5; count of bases not matched to a gene: 5. This CDR3 is 17 amino acids long. The CDR3 protein is CASSLTSGRARTGELFF. DNA for the CDR3: TGTGCCAGCAGCTTGACTAGCGGGAGGGCGAGGACCGGGGAGCTGTTTTTT. The whole variable domain, remainder taken from reference TRBV7-2 and TRBJ2-2, is GAGVSQSPSNKVTEKGKDVELRCDPISGHTALYWYRQSLGQGLEFLIYFQGNSAPDKSGLPSDRFSAERTGGSVSTLTIQRTQQEDSAVYLCASSLTSGRARTGELFFGEGSRLTVL.

This clonotype was found a few times. This chain links TRBV5-6 with TRBJ1-2, with TRBD1 as a possible D gene (5 bases). This CDR3 has 13 amino acids. CDR1 SGHDT and CDR2 YYEEEE come from the germline V gene. Between the trimmed V and J ends, which lost 4 bases and 1 base, there was a span of 8 bases. The CDR3 protein is CASSPDNNYGYTF. The CDR3 DNA sequence: TGTGCCAGCAGCCCGGACAATAACTATGGCTACACCTTC.

This clonotype was detected ten times or more. The chain carries TRBV20-1 and TRBJ2-5; 11 bases match TRBD2. Germline CDR1 and CDR2: DFQATT and SNEGSKA (reference sequence). The V and J ends lost 6 bases and 4 bases, in that order; junction bases with no gene match: 7. The CDR3 length is 14 residues. For the CDR3, the DNA is TGCAGTGCCCAATCTAGCGGGAGGCGAGAGACCCAGTACTTC. Protein product: CSAQSSGRRETQYF.

This clonotype was observed many times. The chain has TRBV7-2 and TRBJ2-7, with 8 positions matching TRBD2. The germline gives CDR1 SGHTA, CDR2 FQGNSA. The CDR3 covers 17 residues. Losses at the gene ends were 0 bases for V and 3 bases for J; bases not matched to a gene: 10. The CDR3 DNA is TGTGCCAGCAGCTTAGCGGGCGGCTTAGCGGGGTTCTACGAGCAGTACTTC. It translates to CASSLAGGLAGFYEQYF.

This clonotype appeared a few times. The genes are TRBV5-1 and TRBJ1-1; D is perhaps TRBD1 (5 bases). The CDR3 runs 14 residues. The V end lost 0 bases, the J end lost 1 base, and 7 bases lay between the germline ends. Germline-derived CDR1 and CDR2 are SGHRS and YFSETQ. The CDR3, as DNA: TGCGCCAGCAGCTTGGACAGGCCGAACACTGAAGCTTTCTTT. Translation gives CASSLDRPNTEAFF. The full variable domain, its missing parts supplied by reference TRBV5-1 and TRBJ1-1, is KAGVTQTPRYLIKTRGQQVTLSCSPISGHRSVSWYQQTPGQGLQFLFEYFSETQRNKGNFPGRFSGRQFSNSRSEMNVSTLELGDSALYLCASSLDRPNTEAFFGQGTRLTVV.

This clonotype was observed a few times. The chain carries TRBV27 and TRBJ2-3; D remains ambiguous. The germline V gene encodes CDR1 MNHEY and CDR2 SMNVEV (reference sequence). The CDR3 is 14 amino acids. V was cut by 2 bases and J by 6 bases, with 12 bases left in between. This chain's CDR3 is CASSLIGLGDTQYF. The CDR3 bases are TGTGCCAGCAGTTTAATTGGTCTGGGGGATACGCAGTATTTT.

V gene TRBV12-5 combines with J gene TRBJ2-7; 10 bases fit TRBD2. Germline V gene sequence: CDR1 LGHNT, CDR2 FRNRAP. The J segment lost 3 bases and the V segment lost 3 bases, leaving 5 bases of the junction unmatched. The CDR3 length is 15 residues. CDR3 bases: TGTGCTAGTGGTTTAGGGACTAGCGTACTCTACGAGCAGTACTTC. Its protein product is CASGLGTSVLYEQYF. Drawing the rest from reference TRBV12-5 and TRBJ2-7, the complete variable domain is DARVTQTPRHKVTEMGQEVTMRCQPILGHNTVFWYRQTMMQGLELLAYFRNRAPLDDSGMPKDRFSAEMPDATLATLKIQPSEPRDSAVYFCASGLGTSVLYEQYFGPGTRLTVT.

On this clonotype itself: One end of the junction varies from germline; a read error may be responsible. The J gene is TRBJ2-1, the V gene TRBV5-1, with 8 bases aligning to TRBD2. Germline values: CDR1 SGHRS, CDR2 YFSETQ. This CDR3 region has 15 residues. CDR3 sequence (DNA): TGCGTCAGCAGGCCGGGACTAGGTTTGGGCAATGAGCAGTTCTTC. The encoded protein is CVSRPGLGLGNEQFF.

There are a few counts of this clonotype. This rearrangement joins TRBV18 to TRBJ1-5; D unclear. In germline, CDR1 is KGHSH, CDR2 LQKENI. The CDR3 length is 11 residues. V gave up 4 bases and J gave up 9 bases, with 7 bases separating them. CDR3 sequence: CASSHTGPQHF. The CDR3 DNA is TGTGCCAGCTCACACACTGGGCCCCAGCATTTT.

The chain uses TRBV10-3 and TRBJ2-1; D is undetermined. Trimming shortened V by 3 bases and J by 2 bases, and 11 bases separated the two germline ends. The CDR3 has 15 residues. Germline V gene data show CDR1 as ENHRY and CDR2 as SYGVKD. CDR3 sequence: CAISDGRIAYNEQFF. The CDR3 bases are TGTGCCATCAGTGACGGGCGAATCGCCTACAATGAGCAGTTCTTC.

This clonotype showed up just a few times. Written as DNA, the CDR3 is TGCGCCAGCAGTGGACAGTTTTTCAATGAGCAGTTCTTC. As protein: CASSGQFFNEQFF. The chain couples TRBV10-1 to TRBJ2-1; tentative D call: TRBD1 (5 bases). Trimming removed 4 bases from V and 6 bases from J, with 10 bases in between. The CDR3 covers 13 residues. Germline V CDR1 and CDR2: WNHNN, SYGVQD (reference sequence).

V is TRBV11-2 and J is TRBJ2-1; 12 bases are shared with TRBD2. V was pared by 5 bases and J by 6 bases, with 5 bases of the junction left unmatched. This CDR3 region has 15 residues. The germline CDR1 and CDR2 sequences are SGHAT and FQNNGV. The CDR3 nucleotides read TGTGCCAGCAGCCAGACTAGCGGGAGTTTCAATGAGCAGTTCTTC. Translation: CASSQTSGSFNEQFF.

Only a few counts were recorded for this clonotype. This chain connects TRBV27 to TRBJ2-5; tentative D call: TRBD1 (5 bases). V lost 2 bases and J lost 4, with 11 bases in between. The CDR3 is 14 amino acids. Germline V gives CDR1 MNHEY, CDR2 SMNVEV (reference sequence). The CDR3 coding sequence is TGTGCCAGCAGTTTAAAGGGGTTGGGAGAGACCCAGTACTTC. Protein sequence: CASSLKGLGETQYF.

The chain couples TRBV9 to TRBJ2-1; TRBD2 is a possible D gene (5 bases). Germline assignment: CDR1 SGDLS and CDR2 YYNGEE. The CDR3 covers 14 residues. V gave up 6 bases and J gave up 0 bases, with 10 bases separating them. The CDR3 reads CASTSGSSYNEQFF. The CDR3 bases are TGTGCCAGCACCAGCGGAAGCTCCTACAATGAGCAGTTCTTC.

There are a few counts of this clonotype. The J gene is TRBJ2-2, the V gene TRBV7-3, with 11 bases aligning to TRBD2. Germline loops: CDR1 SGHTA, CDR2 FQGTGA. Losses at the gene ends were 5 bases for V and 0 bases for J; bases not matched to a gene: 11. The CDR3 consists of 19 residues. CDR3 nucleotides: TGTGCCAGCAGCCCACTCGCCGGGACTAGCGGAGCGAACACCGGGGAGCTGTTTTTT. This encodes CASSPLAGTSGANTGELFF.

The chain carries TRBV11-3 and TRBJ2-1, with D perhaps assigned TRBD1 or TRBD2 (5 bases each). V was clipped by 1 base and J by 4 bases, with 11 bases between them. This CDR3 comprises 15 residues. Germline V gives CDR1 SGHNT, CDR2 YENEEA. Written as DNA, the CDR3 is TGTGCCAGCAGCTTAGGGTCGGGACCGTACAATGAGCAGTTCTTC. It translates to CASSLGSGPYNEQFF.

This rearrangement joins TRBV5-1 to TRBJ2-1; D perhaps matches TRBD1 (6 bases). Trimming removed 3 bases at V and 3 bases at J, with 13 bases between. CDR1 and CDR2 (germline): SGHRS, YFSETQ. CDR3 size: 15 residues. CDR3 sequence reads: CASSSDSPFYNEQFF. DNA for the CDR3: TGCGCCAGCAGCTCGGACAGTCCTTTCTACAATGAGCAGTTCTTC.